The text below deals with one TCR beta chain. Its target is not known. These data come from a study of response to subunit inactivated influenza vaccine. The study's findings and limits: Seasonal influenza vaccination, on each occasion, was suggested by the authors to recruit few new T cells.

Between the trimmed V and J ends, which lost 4 bases and 0 bases, there was a span of 7 bases. CDR3 length: 13 amino acids. CDR1 and CDR2 (germline): DFQATT, SNEGSKA (reference sequence). TCRdb re-called the RT-PCR reads with MiXCR, one entry per CDR3 protein. The sample lists 500,000 to 600,000 distinct CDR3 sequences; under 9% were seen once. The chain couples TRBV20-1 to TRBJ2-1; a possible D gene is TRBD2 (5 bases). The sequenced sample was PBMCs from blood, obtained around 25 months after vaccination. The receptor's source is a man aged 50 to 75 who received an inactivated influenza vaccine. The CDR3 reads CSAKRSSYNEQFF. CDR3 nucleotides: TGCAGTGCTAAGCGGTCCTCCTACAATGAGCAGTTCTTC.